This TCR beta chain was captured in a study of shared clonotypes between healthy human individuals. Study summary: There were three CD4 naive, three CD4 memory, two CD8 naive and one CD8 memory plates per donor.

Study outcomes and limitations: Estimated richness was generally greater in naive than memory subsets. Clonotype sharing among donors likely depends on sequencing depth.

The CDR3 spans 12 residues. V lost 4 bases and J lost 7, with 11 bases in between. CDR1 and CDR2 from the germline V gene are SEHNR and FQNEAQ (reference sequence). Naive CD8 isolation took CD45RO-negative cells positively selected for CCR7 and excluded terminally differentiated effector memory CD45RA+ cells. Turning to this clone: Its antigen is currently unknown. Within the sample, other DNA sequences also encode this same CDR3.

The genomic DNA of each subset was split evenly across several immunoSEQ plates. Some clones are missing from TCRdb's copy, which holds only in-frame ones; the method was immunoSEQ multiplex PCR. The data contain some 2.1 million clones, about 95% of them seen just once; the ten biggest clones take up 1% to 1.3%. The TCR comes from a man between 18 and 29 years old in good health. The V gene is TRBV7-9, the J gene TRBJ2-7; D is perhaps TRBD1 (5 bases). The material sequenced was naive CD8+ T cells sorted from blood. The CDR3 spells CASSSQGNEQYF. The CDR3 DNA reads TGTGCCAGCAGCTCGCAGGGTAATGAGCAGTACTTC.